This T cell receptor beta chain was sequenced in a study of memory CD4+ T cells and cytomegalovirus serostatus. Turning to the study itself: Of the healthy Belgian adults, fewer than 10 were CMV seropositive and about 24 seronegative. General study findings and limits: CMV serostatus prediction reached median AUC approximately 0.96, or 0.89 with US-trained model. CD4+ memory repertoires contained about 40% of the 164 reported CMV TCRbeta sequences.

Concerning this clone: Its specificity is not known.

Produced via immunoSEQ multiplex PCR; TCRdb's table is partial and in-frame only. Here the sample spans 25,000 to 30,000 clones, around 75% being singletons. The sort gate was single viable CD3+CD4+CD8-CD45RO+ cells for memory CD4+ T cells. This CDR3 region has 13 residues. Germline CDR1 reads SGHRS; CDR2 reads YFSETQ. V lost 6 bases and J 5 bases, leaving 13 bases between the germline ends. This sequence originates from an adult in good health and CMV-seronegative. This chain links TRBV5-1 with TRBJ2-3; weak D call: TRBD2 (5 bases). The sequenced sample consisted of memory CD4+ T cells from blood. The CDR3 region has the DNA TGCGCCAGCACTCCCAGCGGAGGAGATACGCAGTATTTT. Translated, it gives CASTPSGGDTQYF.